A single T cell receptor beta chain is shown here with its context. Its antigen is unknown. PCR employed 60 Vbeta and 13 Jbeta primers. TCRdb's copy holds only in-frame clones and misses some; the assay was immunoSEQ multiplex PCR. Of roughly 190,000 clones in the sample, about four fifths were seen once. This specimen belongs to a study of cytomegalovirus exposure and HLA in healthy donors. Unmatched junction bases numbered 6, after V lost 5 bases and J lost 10 bases. Germline CDR1 is MNHNS and CDR2 is SASEGT. The CDR3 totals 12 residues. Study results and limitations: A prior analysis recorded that most TCR beta V segments were productive about 87% or about 30% of the time. When a later analysis was performed, an Asian-associated ancestry cluster reportedly had fewer N-insertions than the roughly 730-donor mean.

Sequencing used PBMCs. The rearrangement uses TRBV6-1 and TRBJ1-1; 8 bases line up with TRBD1. This clonotype was sampled from a man between 18 and 35 years old in good health and CMV-seronegative. The CDR3 DNA reads TGTGCCAGCAGTTATACAGGGGGTAGAGCTTTCTTT. Translated: CASSYTGGRAFF.